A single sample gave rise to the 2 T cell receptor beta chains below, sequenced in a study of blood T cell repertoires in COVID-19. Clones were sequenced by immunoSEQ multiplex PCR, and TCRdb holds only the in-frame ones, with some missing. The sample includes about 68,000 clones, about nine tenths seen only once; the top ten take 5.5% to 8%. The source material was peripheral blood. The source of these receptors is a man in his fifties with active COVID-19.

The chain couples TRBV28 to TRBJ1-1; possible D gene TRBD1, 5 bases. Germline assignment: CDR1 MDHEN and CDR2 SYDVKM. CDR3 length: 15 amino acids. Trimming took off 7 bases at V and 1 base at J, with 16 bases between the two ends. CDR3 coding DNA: TGTGCCAGCACTAACGCCGGGGGAGGGAACACTGAAGCTTTCTTT. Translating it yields CASTNAGGGNTEAFF.

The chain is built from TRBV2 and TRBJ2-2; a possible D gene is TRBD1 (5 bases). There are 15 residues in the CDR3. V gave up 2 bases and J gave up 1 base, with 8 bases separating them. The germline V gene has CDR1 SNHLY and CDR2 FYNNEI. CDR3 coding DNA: TGTGCCAGCAGTGAATCAGGGTTGAACACCGGGGAGCTGTTTTTT. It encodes CASSESGLNTGELFF.